This T cell receptor (beta chain) was captured in a study of T cell clones after liver transplantation. In this sample, this clone turned up a few times. Its antigen remains unidentified. Study-wide results and caveats: Compared with third party-reactive sequences, donor-reactive ones declined more, independent of withdrawal success. The donor-reactive repertoire was only partly measurable in a couple of subjects, lacking donor cells. Graft donor-reactive T cells possibly entered the graft instead of undergoing deletion.

Measured with immunoSEQ multiplex PCR; TCRdb has only the in-frame clones, and not every one. Among 68,000 or so clones listed, 80% to 95% were seen once. The V end was cut by 3 bases, the J end by 4 bases, with 7 bases between. This CDR3 is built from 13 residues. Germline assignment: CDR1 SNHLY and CDR2 FYNNEI. The V and J genes are TRBV2 and TRBJ1-5; no firm D call. Specimen: CD4+ T cells from blood, collected 25 months after liver transplant. The source is a human patient who received a liver transplant. Some T cells may arise from the graft donor. CDR3 nucleotides: TGTGCCAGCAGTGATGTGGGGAATCAGCCCCAGCATTTT. This translates into CASSDVGNQPQHF.